Below are 10 T cell receptor beta chains sequenced from a single sample in a study of blood T cell repertoires in COVID-19. Sequencing used immunoSEQ multiplex PCR; TCRdb keeps in-frame clones, though not all of them. This sample has 140,000 to 150,000 clones, with approximately 80% found just once. Sequenced input: peripheral blood. The receptors shown here come from a man aged 50 to 59 with acute or convalescent COVID-19.

The V gene is TRBV5-5, the J gene TRBJ1-3; D remains ambiguous. The germline V and J ends were trimmed by 0 bases and 4 bases, with 14 bases remaining between them. Germline V gives CDR1 SGHKS, CDR2 YYEKEE (reference sequence). The CDR3 has 16 residues. In DNA form, the CDR3 reads TGTGCCAGCAGCTTGGGAGGCTTCTCGGGAGGAAACACCATATATTTT. Translation gives CASSLGGFSGGNTIYF.

This chain uses TRBV6-5 with TRBJ1-1; D uncertain. With 7 bases removed from V and 4 bases from J, the gap between germline ends came to 13 bases. This CDR3 is 13 amino acids long. The germline CDR1 and CDR2 sequences are MNHEY and SVGAGI. The chain's CDR3 is CASKRFGGTEAFF. The DNA of the CDR3 is TGTGCCAGCAAGAGGTTTGGTGGCACTGAAGCTTTCTTT.

The chain recombines TRBV5-5 with TRBJ1-1; TRBD1 aligns across 8 bases. The length of the CDR3 is 15 residues. V was clipped by 3 bases and J by 3 bases; unmatched bases: 7. Looked up from germline, CDR1 is SGHKS and CDR2 is YYEKEE (reference sequence). The CDR3 nucleotides are TGTGCCAGCAGCTGGACAGGGTCCCTGGACACTGAAGCTTTCTTT. As protein: CASSWTGSLDTEAFF.

This clone showed up just once. V usage is TRBV20-1 and J usage is TRBJ2-3; 9 bases line up with TRBD2. This CDR3 has 15 amino acids. Germline CDR1 DFQATT, CDR2 SNEGSKA (reference sequence). V shed 3 bases and J 2 bases; nucleotides not matched to a gene: 6. CDR3 sequence (DNA): TGCAGTGCTAGTGGCGGGGGGGCGGTCACAGATACGCAGTATTTT. Translation: CSASGGGAVTDTQYF.

The chain couples TRBV29-1 to TRBJ1-5; a weak D match, TRBD1 (5 bases). Germline V gene data show CDR1 as SQVTM and CDR2 as ANQGSEA. Trimming shortened V by 6 bases and J by 4 bases, and 10 bases separated the two germline ends. The CDR3 totals 12 residues. The DNA for the CDR3 is TGCAGCGTCAGGGTACCTAATCAGCCCCAGCATTTT. Translating it yields CSVRVPNQPQHF. Drawing the rest from reference TRBV29-1 and TRBJ1-5, the complete variable domain is SAVISQKPSRDICQRGTSLTIQCQVDSQVTMMFWYRQQPGQSLTLIATANQGSEATYESGFVIDKFPISRPNLTFSTLTVSNMSPEDSSIYLCSVRVPNQPQHFGDGTRLSIL.

The count of this clone is one. J is TRBJ2-3 and V is TRBV18; 8 bases are shared with TRBD1. Germline V gives CDR1 KGHSH, CDR2 LQKENI. CDR3 size: 15 residues. Losses at the gene ends were 6 bases for V and 1 base for J; bases not matched to a gene: 6. CDR3 nucleotide sequence: TGTGCCAGCTCCCAGACAGGGGACGGCACAGATACGCAGTATTTT. It codes for CASSQTGDGTDTQYF.

This clone was detected once. The chain carries TRBV12-3 or TRBV12-4 and TRBJ1-6, with D possibly matching TRBD1 (5 bases). The CDR3 is 12 residues long. V was clipped by 8 bases and J by 10 bases, with 12 bases between them. The CDR3 is CASGGGYSPLHF. The CDR3 nucleotides read TGTGCCAGCGGTGGGGGGTACTCACCCCTCCACTTT.

V and J are TRBV24-1 and TRBJ2-4; weak D call: TRBD2 (6 bases). The ends were cut back, 4 bases at V and 7 bases at J, with 16 bases in the middle. There are 15 residues in the CDR3. Germline CDR1 and CDR2: KGHDR and SFDVKD. The CDR3 sequence is CATSDPGLSGNIQYF. The CDR3 DNA sequence: TGTGCCACCAGTGACCCCGGACTAAGCGGGAACATTCAGTACTTC.

The chain's CDR3 is CASSPHPGTDTQYF. In DNA form, the CDR3 reads TGTGCCAGCAGCCCCCACCCGGGTACAGATACGCAGTATTTT. The J gene is TRBJ2-3, the V gene TRBV9; D remains unclear. Germline-derived CDR1 and CDR2 are SGDLS and YYNGEE. Trimming took off 4 bases at V and 3 bases at J, with 12 bases between the two ends. CDR3 size: 14 residues.

This clone has at least ten counts. The chain is built from TRBV5-1 and TRBJ2-7; the D is unclear. This CDR3 has 13 amino acids. V was cut by 7 bases and J by 5 bases, with 16 bases left in between. CDR1 SGHRS and CDR2 YFSETQ come from the germline V gene. The CDR3 DNA sequence: TGCGCCAGCCTTGACGAGACCCGGGACGAGCAGTACTTC. Its protein is CASLDETRDEQYF.